The source of this T cell receptor (beta chain) is a study of blood T cell repertoires in COVID-19. Study information: The samples span acute and convalescent COVID-19 from the United States, Italy and Spain. The analysed material was cDNA or gDNA that came from T cells, B-cell-depleted T cells, or PBMCs.

Profiled with immunoSEQ multiplex PCR; TCRdb holds only in-frame clones, not every one. Of 430,000 or so clones in the sample, over 75% are singletons; the top ten hold roughly 1.9%. What the recovered Cohort 3 donors had was two negative PCRs, clearance, or symptom resolution. The CDR3 runs to 14 residues. After removal of 2 bases from V and 8 bases from J, the junction contained 4 bases not matched to a gene. CDR1 is LGHDT, CDR2 YNNKEL, per germline (reference sequence). This clone has a single count. The sequence was obtained from a woman between 40 and 55 years old who had recovered from COVID-19. The source material was PBMCs or T cells enriched from blood (not recorded which). The chain is built from TRBV3-1 (or the pseudogene TRBV3-2) and TRBJ2-2; TRBD2 agrees at 8 bases. The CDR3 DNA reads as TGTGCCAGCAGCCAAAGTAGCGGGAAAGGGGAGCTGTTTTTT. It is translated as CASSQSSGKGELFF.